This T cell receptor beta chain was captured by sequencing in a study of T cells in Graves' hyperthyroidism and ophthalmopathy. The junction had 12 bases not matched to a gene; V was cut back by 4 bases and J by 15 bases. The CDR3 runs 13 residues. PBMCs were sourced from roughly 9.7 ml fresh peripheral blood. The TCR beta CDR3 regions underwent amplification using RNA transcripts as the source. First-round RT-PCR of the TCR CDR3 relied on the HTBI primer set. MiXCR, applied by TCRdb to the multiplex PCR reads, yields one record per CDR3 protein. The sample has about 260,000 distinct CDR3 sequences; over 15% are singletons. This clonotype was recorded many times.

The chain carries TRBV12-3 or TRBV12-4 and TRBJ2-1; 7 nucleotides align to TRBD1. The source of this sequence is a woman under 30 with Graves' ophthalmopathy. The sample comprised blood. The CDR3 loop is CASSSETGPEWFF. CDR3 coding DNA: TGTGCCAGCAGTTCCGAGACAGGGCCGGAGTGGTTCTTC.